Included here is one T cell receptor beta chain sequence, with context. Assembly of TCR beta libraries relied on iRepertoire HTBI primers together with Arm-PCR of CDR3 regions. TCRdb re-analysed the multiplex PCR reads in MiXCR, keeping a single row per CDR3 protein. Of roughly 530,000 distinct CDR3 sequences listed, about 16% are singletons. Time point described: newly diagnosed GD, antithyroid drugs for less than 3 months. PBMCs were the source of the RNA used for TCR sequencing. Xi'an, China, was home to the endocrinology department that provided patients. The sample belongs to a study of regulatory T cells in long-lasting Graves disease. The CDR3 is 16 amino acids. The germline gives CDR1 LGHNT, CDR2 FRNRAP. Between the trimmed V and J ends, which lost 1 base and 6 bases, there was a span of 18 bases. In addition, the sample was reused for a study of T cells in Graves' hyperthyroidism and ophthalmopathy.

The sample consisted of peripheral blood mononuclear cells (PBMCs), taken at new diagnosis, from a patient treated with antithyroid drugs. The chain uses TRBV12-5 and TRBJ1-1, with D possibly matching TRBD1 (5 bases). The receptor was isolated from a woman aged 40 to 65 with Graves disease. CDR3 in DNA: TGTGCTAGTGGTTTGGCCCCCATCGGGGCCAGCGCTGAAGCTTTCTTT. Translating gives CASGLAPIGASAEAFF.